This TCR beta chain was sequenced in a study of identical twins. Healthy Caucasian individuals made up all the donors. In its sample, this clonotype was seen many times. TCRdb reprocessed the 5' RACE reads via MiXCR and lists one record per CDR3 protein. The sample holds under 500,000 distinct CDR3 sequences; more than 13% are singletons and the top ten take approximately 0.98%. This same sample was also part of a study on yellow fever vaccine responses in identical twins.

This receptor was identified in a woman between 18 and 30 years old in good health. The sample taken for sequencing was CD4+ T cells sorted from blood.

This CDR3 is CASSQPQGFNGYTF. CDR3 in DNA: TGCGCCAGCAGCCAACCACAGGGGTTTAATGGCTACACCTTC. The chain carries TRBV4-1 and TRBJ1-2; 7 bases agree with TRBD1. The CDR3 totals 14 residues. V shed 2 bases, J shed 6 bases, and the junction held 6 bases outside the gene matches. Germline V gene sequence: CDR1 MGHRA, CDR2 YSYEKL.